The 12 T cell receptor beta chains given below trace back to one sample, sequenced in a study of blood T cell repertoires in COVID-19. Sequencing used immunoSEQ multiplex PCR; TCRdb keeps in-frame clones, though not all of them. The sample gives about 240,000 clones, 82% of which show up once; 9.5% to 15% is in the top ten. Sequenced material: peripheral blood. The receptors here all came from a woman aged 60-70 years with active or convalescent COVID-19.

The gene calls are TRBV2 and TRBJ1-1, with D perhaps matching TRBD1 (5 bases). The CDR3 extends over 13 amino acids. Per the germline V gene, CDR1 is SNHLY and CDR2 is FYNNEI. Trimming stripped 5 bases from V and 10 bases from J, with 17 bases between. The CDR3 is CASSSRTRNGAFF. In nucleotides, the CDR3 is TGTGCCAGCAGTTCCCGGACAAGGAATGGAGCTTTCTTT. The variable domain in full, completed from reference TRBV2 and TRBJ1-1, reads EPEVTQTPSHQVTQMGQEVILRCVPISNHLYFYWYRQILGQKVEFLVSFYNNEISEKSEIFDDQFSVERPDGSNFTLKIRSTKLEDSAMYFCASSSRTRNGAFFGQGTRLTVV.

The chain is built from TRBV2 and TRBJ1-2, with 7 positions matching TRBD1. Looked up from germline, CDR1 is SNHLY and CDR2 is FYNNEI. The CDR3 is 19 amino acids. The ends lost 7 bases at V and 6 bases at J; junction bases unmatched: 26. Here the CDR3 DNA reads TGTGCCAGCATTACCTTACTTCACTATAAACAGGGGTGGGAGCATGGCTACACCTTC. Its protein is CASITLLHYKQGWEHGYTF.

The J gene is TRBJ1-5, the V gene TRBV7-2; D call uncertain. V was shortened by 1 base and J by 6 bases, with 13 bases between the two germline ends. Germline-derived CDR1 and CDR2 are SGHTA and FQGNSA. The CDR3 spans 15 residues. The CDR3 coding sequence is TGTGCCAGCAGCTTAGATCTCGCGGAAGGTCAGCCCCAGCATTTT. Protein: CASSLDLAEGQPQHF. The variable domain in full, with the rest retrieved from reference TRBV7-2 and TRBJ1-5, is GAGVSQSPSNKVTEKGKDVELRCDPISGHTALYWYRQSLGQGLEFLIYFQGNSAPDKSGLPSDRFSAERTGGSVSTLTIQRTQQEDSAVYLCASSLDLAEGQPQHFGDGTRLSIL.

J is TRBJ1-4 and V is TRBV28, with TRBD1 as a possible D gene (6 bases). This CDR3 region has 15 residues. The V end was cut by 6 bases, the J end by 6 bases, with 17 bases between. Germline assignment: CDR1 MDHEN and CDR2 SYDVKM. DNA for the CDR3: TGTGCCAGCAGCGCAGAACAGGGTTTTGATGAAAAACTGTTTTTT. This gives the protein CASSAEQGFDEKLFF.

The chain employs TRBV12-5 and TRBJ2-7; perhaps TRBD1 as D (6 bases). The V gene lost 7 bases and the J gene lost 4 bases, with 17 bases spanning the gap. The CDR3 runs 14 residues. The germline CDR1 and CDR2 sequences are LGHNT and FRNRAP. The CDR3 nucleotides read TGTGCTAGTGCCATATCCGGACAGCCTTACGAGCAGTACTTC. Amino acid sequence: CASAISGQPYEQYF.

Comments on this clone: Other DNA variants within this sample encode the same CDR3. This chain uses TRBV6-5 with TRBJ2-7; a weak D match, TRBD2 (5 bases). There are 13 residues in the CDR3. The germline V gene has CDR1 MNHEY and CDR2 SVGAGI. Trimming pared 7 bases from V and 0 bases from J, leaving 10 bases between. CDR3 sequence reads: CASTRAGSYEQYF. The CDR3 coding sequence is TGTGCCAGCACAAGGGCGGGCTCCTACGAGCAGTACTTC.

Here the CDR3 reads CASSYSFAGVNTEAFF. CDR3 nucleotide sequence: TGTGCCAGCAGTTACTCGTTCGCGGGAGTTAACACTGAAGCTTTCTTT. V gene TRBV6-2 or TRBV6-3 combines with J gene TRBJ1-1; D ambiguous. The germline gives CDR1 MNHEY, CDR2 SVGEGT. This CDR3 contains 16 residues. Trimming cost V 0 bases and J 2 bases, with 13 bases left between them.

The chain carries TRBV5-8 and TRBJ1-1, with 7 nucleotides matching TRBD1. The CDR3 has 16 amino acids. Per the germline V gene, CDR1 is SGHTS and CDR2 is YDEGEE. V shed 5 bases and J 1 base; nucleotides not matched to a gene: 11. The CDR3 spells CASRVFRGQRNTEAFF. In nucleotides, the CDR3 is TGTGCCAGCAGGGTATTCAGGGGACAGAGGAACACTGAAGCTTTCTTT.

The J gene is TRBJ2-3, the V gene TRBV5-1; D possibly corresponds to TRBD1 (5 bases). This CDR3 comprises 17 residues. V gave up 1 base and J gave up 0 bases, with 15 bases separating them. CDR1 is SGHRS, CDR2 YFSETQ, per germline. The CDR3 DNA reads TGCGCCAGCAGCTTGAGGCAGGGCCCCCTTAGCACAGATACGCAGTATTTT. Translation gives CASSLRQGPLSTDTQYF.

The genes are TRBV18 and TRBJ1-2, with 7 nucleotides matching TRBD1. Germline CDR1 reads KGHSH; CDR2 reads LQKENI. The CDR3 length is 15 residues. V gave up 3 bases and J gave up 1 base; unmatched junction bases: 5. The CDR3 here is CASSPGQALNYGYTF. DNA of the CDR3: TGTGCCAGCTCACCCGGACAGGCCCTTAACTATGGCTACACCTTC.

This chain joins TRBV5-1 and TRBJ1-1; D perhaps matches TRBD1 (6 bases). The germline V and J ends were trimmed by 4 bases and 6 bases, with 22 bases remaining between them. Per the germline V gene, CDR1 is SGHRS and CDR2 is YFSETQ. The CDR3 has 16 residues. The CDR3 sequence is CASSPLSGGLRAEAFF. CDR3 in DNA: TGCGCCAGCAGCCCGCTTTCGGGGGGCTTGAGGGCTGAAGCTTTCTTT.

The chain uses TRBV7-8 and TRBJ1-6, with 7 bases identical to TRBD1. V gave up 5 bases and J gave up 3 bases; unmatched junction bases: 10. CDR1 is SGHVS, CDR2 FQNEAQ, per germline. The CDR3 has 17 residues. The CDR3 region is CASSPVTGAIYNSPLHF. CDR3 DNA: TGTGCCAGCAGCCCCGTAACAGGGGCGATCTATAATTCACCCCTCCACTTT.